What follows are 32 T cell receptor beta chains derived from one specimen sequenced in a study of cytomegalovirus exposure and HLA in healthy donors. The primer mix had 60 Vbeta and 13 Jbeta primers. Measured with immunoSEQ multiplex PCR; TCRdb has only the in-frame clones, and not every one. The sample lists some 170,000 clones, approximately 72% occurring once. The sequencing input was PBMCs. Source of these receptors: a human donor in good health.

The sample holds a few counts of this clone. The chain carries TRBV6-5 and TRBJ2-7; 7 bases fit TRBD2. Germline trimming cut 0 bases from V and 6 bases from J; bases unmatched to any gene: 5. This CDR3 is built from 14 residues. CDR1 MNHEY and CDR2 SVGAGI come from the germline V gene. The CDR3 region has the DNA TGTGCCAGCAGTTACTCGGGACCGGGAGGCGAGCAGTACTTC. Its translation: CASSYSGPGGEQYF.

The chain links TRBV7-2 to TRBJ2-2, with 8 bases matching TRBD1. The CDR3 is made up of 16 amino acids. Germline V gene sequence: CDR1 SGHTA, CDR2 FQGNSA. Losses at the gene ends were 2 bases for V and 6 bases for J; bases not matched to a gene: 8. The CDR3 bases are TGTGCCAGCAGCTTAAAGACAGGGGAAAGGGCCGGGGAGCTGTTTTTT. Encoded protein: CASSLKTGERAGELFF.

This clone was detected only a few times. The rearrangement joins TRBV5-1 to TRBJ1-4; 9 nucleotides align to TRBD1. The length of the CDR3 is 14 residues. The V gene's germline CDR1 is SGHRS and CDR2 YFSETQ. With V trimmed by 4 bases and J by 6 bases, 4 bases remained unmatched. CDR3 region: CASSPGTGYEKLFF. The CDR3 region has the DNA TGCGCCAGCAGCCCCGGGACAGGGTATGAAAAACTGTTTTTT.

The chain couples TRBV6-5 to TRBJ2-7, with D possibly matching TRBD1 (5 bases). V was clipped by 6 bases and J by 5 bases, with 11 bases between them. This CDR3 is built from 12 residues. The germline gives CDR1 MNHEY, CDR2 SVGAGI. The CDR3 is CASSPRAHEQYF. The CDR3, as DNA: TGTGCCAGCAGCCCCAGGGCCCACGAGCAGTACTTC.

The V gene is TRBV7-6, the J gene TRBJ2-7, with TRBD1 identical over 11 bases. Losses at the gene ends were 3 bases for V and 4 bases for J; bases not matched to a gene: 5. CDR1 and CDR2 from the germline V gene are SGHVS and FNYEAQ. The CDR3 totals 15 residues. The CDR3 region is CASSFYGTGGYEQYF. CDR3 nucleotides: TGTGCCAGCAGCTTTTACGGGACAGGGGGTTACGAGCAGTACTTC. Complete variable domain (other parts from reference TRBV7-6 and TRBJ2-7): GAGVSQSPRYKVTKRGQDVALRCDPISGHVSLYWYRQALGQGPEFLTYFNYEAQQDKSGLPNDRFSAERPEGSISTLTIQRTEQRDSAMYRCASSFYGTGGYEQYFGPGTRLTVT.

The CDR3 spells CASSVMDRADGYTF. The CDR3 DNA is TGTGCCAGCAGCGTAATGGACAGGGCGGATGGCTACACCTTC. The gene calls are TRBV9 and TRBJ1-2; 8 positions match TRBD1. V was pared by 1 base and J by 6 bases, with 5 bases of the junction left unmatched. CDR1 and CDR2 from the germline V gene are SGDLS and YYNGEE. CDR3 length: 14 amino acids.

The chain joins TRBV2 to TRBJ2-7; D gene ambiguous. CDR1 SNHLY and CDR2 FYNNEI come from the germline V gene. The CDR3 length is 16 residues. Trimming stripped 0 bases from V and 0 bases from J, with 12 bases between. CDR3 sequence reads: CASSEALLGSSYEQYF. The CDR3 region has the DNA TGTGCCAGCAGTGAAGCGCTTCTCGGGTCCTCCTACGAGCAGTACTTC. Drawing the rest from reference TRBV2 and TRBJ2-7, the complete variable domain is EPEVTQTPSHQVTQMGQEVILRCVPISNHLYFYWYRQILGQKVEFLVSFYNNEISEKSEIFDDQFSVERPDGSNFTLKIRSTKLEDSAMYFCASSEALLGSSYEQYFGPGTRLTVT.

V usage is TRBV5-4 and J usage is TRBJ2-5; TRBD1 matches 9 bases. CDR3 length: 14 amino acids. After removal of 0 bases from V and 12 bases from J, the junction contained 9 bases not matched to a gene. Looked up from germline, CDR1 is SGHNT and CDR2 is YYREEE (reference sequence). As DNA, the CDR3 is TGTGCCAGCAGCTTGGAGGGACAGGGCCGGGCAGAGTACTTC. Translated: CASSLEGQGRAEYF.

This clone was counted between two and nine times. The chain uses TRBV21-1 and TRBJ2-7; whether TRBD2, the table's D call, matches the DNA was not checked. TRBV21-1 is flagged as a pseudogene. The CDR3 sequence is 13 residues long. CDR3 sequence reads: CASSKGEGNEQYF. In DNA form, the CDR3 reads TGTGCCAGCAGCAAAGGGGAGGGGAACGAGCAGTACTTC.

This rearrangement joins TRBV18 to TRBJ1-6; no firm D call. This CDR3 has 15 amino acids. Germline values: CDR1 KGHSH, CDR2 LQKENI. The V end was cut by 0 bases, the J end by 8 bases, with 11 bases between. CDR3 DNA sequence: TGTGCCAGCTCACCACCTCCGGGGAGGTATTCACCCCTCCACTTT. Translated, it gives CASSPPPGRYSPLHF.

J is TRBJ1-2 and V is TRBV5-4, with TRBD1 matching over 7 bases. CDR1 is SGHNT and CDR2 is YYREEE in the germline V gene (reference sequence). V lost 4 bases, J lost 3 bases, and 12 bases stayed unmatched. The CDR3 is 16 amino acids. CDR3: CASSHRTGTEHYGYTF. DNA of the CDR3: TGTGCCAGCAGCCACCGCACCGGGACAGAGCACTATGGCTACACCTTC. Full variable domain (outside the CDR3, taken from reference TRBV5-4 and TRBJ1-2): ETGVTQSPTHLIKTRGQQVTLRCSSQSGHNTVSWYQQALGQGPQFIFQYYREEENGRGNFPPRFSGLQFPNYSSELNVNALELDDSALYLCASSHRTGTEHYGYTFGSGTRLTVV.

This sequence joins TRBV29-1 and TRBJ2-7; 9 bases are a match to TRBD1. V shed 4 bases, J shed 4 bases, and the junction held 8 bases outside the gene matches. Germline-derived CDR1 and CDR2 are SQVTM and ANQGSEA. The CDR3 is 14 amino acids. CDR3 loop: CSVGGRGQGYEQYF. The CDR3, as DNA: TGCAGCGTTGGGGGGAGGGGACAGGGTTACGAGCAGTACTTC.

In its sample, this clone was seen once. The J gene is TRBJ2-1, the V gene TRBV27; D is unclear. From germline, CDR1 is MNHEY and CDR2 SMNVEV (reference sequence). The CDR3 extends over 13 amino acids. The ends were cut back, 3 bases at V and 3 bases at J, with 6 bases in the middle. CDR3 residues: CASSLANYNEQFF. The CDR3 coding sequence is TGTGCCAGCAGTTTGGCCAACTACAATGAGCAGTTCTTC.

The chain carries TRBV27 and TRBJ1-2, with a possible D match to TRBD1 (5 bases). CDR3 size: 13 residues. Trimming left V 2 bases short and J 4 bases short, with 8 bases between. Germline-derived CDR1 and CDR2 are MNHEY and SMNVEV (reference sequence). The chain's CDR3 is CASSLAGPYGYTF. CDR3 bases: TGTGCCAGCAGTTTAGCAGGGCCCTATGGCTACACCTTC.

CDR3 DNA sequence: TGCGCCAGCAGCGGGGCCCGAAGCACAGATACGCAGTATTTT. Its protein product is CASSGARSTDTQYF. The chain carries TRBV5-1 and TRBJ2-3, with D possibly matching TRBD1 (5 bases). Per germline, CDR1 SGHRS and CDR2 YFSETQ. The CDR3 is made up of 14 amino acids. The V gene lost 4 bases and the J gene lost 0 bases, with 9 bases spanning the gap. Using reference TRBV5-1 and TRBJ2-3 for the parts outside the CDR3, the full variable domain is KAGVTQTPRYLIKTRGQQVTLSCSPISGHRSVSWYQQTPGQGLQFLFEYFSETQRNKGNFPGRFSGRQFSNSRSEMNVSTLELGDSALYLCASSGARSTDTQYFGPGTRLTVL.

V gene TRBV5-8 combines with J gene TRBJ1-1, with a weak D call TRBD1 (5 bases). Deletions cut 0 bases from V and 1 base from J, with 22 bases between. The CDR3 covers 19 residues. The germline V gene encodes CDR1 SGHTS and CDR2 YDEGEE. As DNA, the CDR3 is TGTGCCAGCAGCTTGGGGTTCGGGGGGTTACTAACGGAGAACACTGAAGCTTTCTTT. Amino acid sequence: CASSLGFGGLLTENTEAFF.

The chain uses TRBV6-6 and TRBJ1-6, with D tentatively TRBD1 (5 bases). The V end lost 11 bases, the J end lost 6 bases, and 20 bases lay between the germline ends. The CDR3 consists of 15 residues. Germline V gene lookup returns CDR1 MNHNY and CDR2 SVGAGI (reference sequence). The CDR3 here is CAVPGPRASNSPLHF. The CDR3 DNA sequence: TGTGCCGTTCCAGGGCCCAGGGCCTCTAATTCACCCCTCCACTTT.

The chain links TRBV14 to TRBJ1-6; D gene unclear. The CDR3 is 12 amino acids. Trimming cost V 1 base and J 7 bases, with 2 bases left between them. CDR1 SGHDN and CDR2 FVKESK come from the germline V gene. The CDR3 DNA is TGTGCCAGCAGCCAAGCAAATTCACCCCTCCACTTT. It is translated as CASSQANSPLHF.

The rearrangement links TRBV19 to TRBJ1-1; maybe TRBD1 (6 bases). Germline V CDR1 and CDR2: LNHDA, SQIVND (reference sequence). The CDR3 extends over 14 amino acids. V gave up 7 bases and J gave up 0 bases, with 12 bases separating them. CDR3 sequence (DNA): TGTGCCAGTACTTTTGGACAGATGAACACTGAAGCTTTCTTT. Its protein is CASTFGQMNTEAFF.

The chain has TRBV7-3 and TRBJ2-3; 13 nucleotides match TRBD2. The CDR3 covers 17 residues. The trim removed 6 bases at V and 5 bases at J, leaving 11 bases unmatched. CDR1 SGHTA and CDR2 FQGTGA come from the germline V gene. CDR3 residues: CASSPGLAGTSGDTQYF. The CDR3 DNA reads TGTGCCAGCAGTCCGGGACTAGCGGGGACCAGCGGAGATACGCAGTATTTT.

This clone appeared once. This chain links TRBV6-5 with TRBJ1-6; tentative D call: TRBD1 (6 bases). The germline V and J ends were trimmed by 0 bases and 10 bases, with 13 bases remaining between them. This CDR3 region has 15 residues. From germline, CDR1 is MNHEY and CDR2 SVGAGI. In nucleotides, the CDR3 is TGTGCCAGCAGTTACTCGCGGACAGCACGGTCACCCCTCCACTTT. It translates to CASSYSRTARSPLHF.

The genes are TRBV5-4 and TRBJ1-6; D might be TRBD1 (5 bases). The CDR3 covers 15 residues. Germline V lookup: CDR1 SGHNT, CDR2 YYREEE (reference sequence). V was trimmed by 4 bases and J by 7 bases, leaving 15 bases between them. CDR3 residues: CASSPQRGLNSPLHF. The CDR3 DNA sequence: TGTGCCAGCAGCCCACAGCGGGGACTCAATTCACCCCTCCACTTT.

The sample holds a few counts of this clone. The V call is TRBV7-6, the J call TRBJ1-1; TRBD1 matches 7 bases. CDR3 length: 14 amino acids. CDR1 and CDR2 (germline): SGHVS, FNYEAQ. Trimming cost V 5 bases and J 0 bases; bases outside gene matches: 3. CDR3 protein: CASSRDSMNTEAFF. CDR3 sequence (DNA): TGTGCCAGCAGCCGGGACAGTATGAACACTGAAGCTTTCTTT.

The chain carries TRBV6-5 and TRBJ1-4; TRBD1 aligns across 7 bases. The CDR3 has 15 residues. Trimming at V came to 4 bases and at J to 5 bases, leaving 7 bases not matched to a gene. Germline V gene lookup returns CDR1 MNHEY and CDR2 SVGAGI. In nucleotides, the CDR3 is TGTGCCAGCAGTTCATCAGGGGGAATGAATGAAAAACTGTTTTTT. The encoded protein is CASSSSGGMNEKLFF.

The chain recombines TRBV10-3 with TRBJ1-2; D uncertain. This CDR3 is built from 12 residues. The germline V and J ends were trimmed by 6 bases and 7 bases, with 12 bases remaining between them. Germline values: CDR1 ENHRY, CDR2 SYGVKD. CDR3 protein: CAISSDSGGYTF. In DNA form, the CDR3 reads TGTGCCATCAGCTCTGACTCCGGTGGCTACACCTTC.

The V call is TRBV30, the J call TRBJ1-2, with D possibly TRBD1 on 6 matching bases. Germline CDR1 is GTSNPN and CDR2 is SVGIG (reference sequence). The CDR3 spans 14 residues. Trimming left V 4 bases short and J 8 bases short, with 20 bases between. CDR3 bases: TGTGCCTGGAATAGGGGGACGGGTGTCCAGGGCTACACCTTC. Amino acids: CAWNRGTGVQGYTF. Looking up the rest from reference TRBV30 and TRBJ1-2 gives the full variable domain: SQTIHQWPATLVQPVGSPLSLECTVEGTSNPNLYWYRQAAGRGLQLLFYSVGIGQISSEVPQNLSASRPQDRQFILSSKKLLLSDSGFYLCAWNRGTGVQGYTFGSGTRLTVV.

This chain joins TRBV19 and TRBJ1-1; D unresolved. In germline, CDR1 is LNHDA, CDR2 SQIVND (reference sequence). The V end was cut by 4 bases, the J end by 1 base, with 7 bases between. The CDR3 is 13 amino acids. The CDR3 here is CASSSGGNTEAFF. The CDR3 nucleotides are TGTGCCAGTAGTAGTGGAGGGAACACTGAAGCTTTCTTT.

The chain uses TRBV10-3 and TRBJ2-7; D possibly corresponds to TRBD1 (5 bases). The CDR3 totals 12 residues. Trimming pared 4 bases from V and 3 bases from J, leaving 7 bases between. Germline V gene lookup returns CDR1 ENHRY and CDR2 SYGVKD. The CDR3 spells CAISAGYYEQYF. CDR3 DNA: TGTGCCATCAGTGCAGGGTACTACGAGCAGTACTTC.

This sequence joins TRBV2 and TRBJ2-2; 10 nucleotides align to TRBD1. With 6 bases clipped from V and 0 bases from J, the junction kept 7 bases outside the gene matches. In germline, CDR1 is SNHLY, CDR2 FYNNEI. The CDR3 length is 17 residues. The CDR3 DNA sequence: TGTGCCAGCAGAGGAGACAGGGGGCTCGCGAACACCGGGGAGCTGTTTTTT. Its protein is CASRGDRGLANTGELFF.

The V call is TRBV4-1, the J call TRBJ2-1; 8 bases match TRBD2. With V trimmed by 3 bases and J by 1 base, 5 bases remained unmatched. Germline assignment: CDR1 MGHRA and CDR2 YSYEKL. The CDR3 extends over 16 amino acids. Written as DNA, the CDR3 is TGCGCCAGCAGCCACGGGATAGCGGGGTCCTACAATGAGCAGTTCTTC. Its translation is CASSHGIAGSYNEQFF.

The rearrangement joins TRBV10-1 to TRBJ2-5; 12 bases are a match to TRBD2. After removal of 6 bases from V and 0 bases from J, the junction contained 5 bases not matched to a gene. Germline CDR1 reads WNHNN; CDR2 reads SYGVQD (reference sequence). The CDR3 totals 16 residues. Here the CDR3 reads CASSATSGGHQETQYF. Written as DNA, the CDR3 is TGCGCCAGCAGCGCGACTAGCGGGGGCCACCAAGAGACCCAGTACTTC.

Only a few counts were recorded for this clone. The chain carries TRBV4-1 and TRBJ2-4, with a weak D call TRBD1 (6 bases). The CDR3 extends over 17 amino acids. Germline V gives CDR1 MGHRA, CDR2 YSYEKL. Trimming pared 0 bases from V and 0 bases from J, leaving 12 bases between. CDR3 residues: CASSQDRDIVAKNIQYF. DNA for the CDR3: TGCGCCAGCAGCCAAGATCGGGACATAGTAGCCAAAAACATTCAGTACTTC.